This TCR beta chain emerged from a study of blood T cell repertoires in COVID-19. Turning to the study itself: Specimens from acute and convalescent COVID-19 originated in the United States, Italy and Spain. PBMCs, B-cell-depleted T cells, or T cells provided the cDNA or gDNA that made up the material.

V shed 4 bases and J shed 3 bases, with 22 bases lying between them. The CDR3 has 18 residues. Per germline, CDR1 SGHVS and CDR2 FNYEAQ. In the authors' methods: Nucleated cell number was recorded as an estimate derived from reference gene primer amplification. Assay: immunoSEQ multiplex PCR; the TCRdb copy retains only in-frame clones and omits some. From that table come the V and J calls and clone size; the DNA was used to work out D and trimming. The data contain about 220,000 clones, less than 85% of them singletons. The sequence derives from an elderly woman with acute or convalescent COVID-19. The chain has TRBV7-6 and TRBJ2-1, with D possibly TRBD1 on 5 matching bases. Sequenced sample: peripheral blood. The DNA for the CDR3 is TGTGCCAGCAGCTCGATTACGCACAGGCTGCAAGTCTACAATGAGCAGTTCTTC. Amino acids: CASSSITHRLQVYNEQFF.